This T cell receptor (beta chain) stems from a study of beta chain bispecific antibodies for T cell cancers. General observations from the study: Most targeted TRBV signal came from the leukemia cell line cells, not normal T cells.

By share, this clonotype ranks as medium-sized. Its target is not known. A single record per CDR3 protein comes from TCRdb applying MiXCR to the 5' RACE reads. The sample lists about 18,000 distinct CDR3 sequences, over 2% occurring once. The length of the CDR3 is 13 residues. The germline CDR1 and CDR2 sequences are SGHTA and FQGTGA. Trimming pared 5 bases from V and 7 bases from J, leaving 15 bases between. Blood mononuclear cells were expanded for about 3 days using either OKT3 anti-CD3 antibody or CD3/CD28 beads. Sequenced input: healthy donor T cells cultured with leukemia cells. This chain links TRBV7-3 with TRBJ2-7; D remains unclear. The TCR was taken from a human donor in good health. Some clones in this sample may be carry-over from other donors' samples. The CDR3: CASSLSQLGEQYF. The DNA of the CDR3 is TGTGCCAGCAGCCTCTCACAGCTGGGGGAGCAGTACTTC.